Below are 27 T cell receptor beta chains sequenced from a single sample in a study of T cell responses to AZD1222 COVID-19 vaccine. Only in-frame clones appear in the TCRdb table, and some are missing; sequencing was by immunoSEQ multiplex PCR. The data contain tens of thousands of clones, about 90% of them singletons. Sequenced material: peripheral blood, taken on day 0 of AZD1222 vaccination. The source of these receptors is an adult in good health.

The V and J genes are TRBV5-8 and TRBJ1-1; weak D call: TRBD1 (6 bases). The germline gives CDR1 SGHTS, CDR2 YDEGEE. The CDR3 has 12 residues. The V end was cut by 3 bases, the J end by 6 bases, with 9 bases between. The CDR3 nucleotides read TGTGCCAGCAGCTCAGGGGTGGCTGAAGCTTTCTTT. It yields the protein CASSSGVAEAFF.

This clone was detected only a few times. The genes are TRBV6-5 and TRBJ2-6, with D perhaps matching TRBD1 (6 bases). With 2 bases removed from V and 2 bases from J, the gap between germline ends came to 10 bases. The CDR3 contains 16 residues. CDR1 MNHEY and CDR2 SVGAGI come from the germline V gene. The chain's CDR3 is CASSYGSGAGANVLTF. The CDR3 DNA follows: TGTGCCAGCAGTTACGGGTCAGGGGCTGGGGCCAACGTCCTGACTTTC.

This rearrangement joins TRBV10-3 to TRBJ2-6; D remains unclear. Trimming took off 7 bases at V and 0 bases at J, with 7 bases between the two ends. Germline-derived CDR1 and CDR2 are ENHRY and SYGVKD. The CDR3 totals 14 residues. The CDR3 DNA reads as TGTGCCATCACCAATTTCTCTGGGGCCAACGTCCTGACTTTC. Its translation is CAITNFSGANVLTF.

This clone was picked up one time. This sequence joins TRBV18 and TRBJ2-1; D call uncertain. V lost 3 bases and J 0 bases, leaving 9 bases between the germline ends. CDR1 KGHSH and CDR2 LQKENI come from the germline V gene. This CDR3 comprises 15 residues. CDR3 loop: CASSPSLGSYNEQFF. As DNA, the CDR3 is TGTGCCAGCTCACCTAGTCTTGGCTCCTACAATGAGCAGTTCTTC.

This clone was seen a single time. The chain carries TRBV14 and TRBJ2-3; no reliable D call. Germline CDR1 reads SGHDN; CDR2 reads FVKESK. The V gene lost 1 base and the J gene lost 2 bases, with 7 bases spanning the gap. This CDR3 contains 14 residues. The CDR3 DNA follows: TGTGCCAGCAGCCAAGTTGGGGTCACAGATACGCAGTATTTT. Translation: CASSQVGVTDTQYF.

V gene TRBV5-1 combines with J gene TRBJ2-1, with a tentative D call TRBD2 (5 bases). The V and J ends lost 4 bases and 4 bases respectively, with 18 bases between them. Looked up from germline, CDR1 is SGHRS and CDR2 is YFSETQ. The CDR3 is made up of 16 amino acids. CDR3 loop: CASSAGWAGAYNEQFF. CDR3 bases: TGCGCCAGCAGCGCCGGGTGGGCGGGCGCGTACAATGAGCAGTTCTTC.

In its sample, this clone was seen once. CDR3: CASSLAAANEKLFF. The CDR3 coding sequence is TGTGCCAGCAGTTTGGCGGCAGCTAATGAAAAACTGTTTTTT. V usage is TRBV2 and J usage is TRBJ1-4; D remains unclear. This CDR3 spans 14 amino acids. V was shortened by 5 bases and J by 3 bases, with 10 bases between the two germline ends. Per germline, CDR1 SNHLY and CDR2 FYNNEI.

The chain recombines TRBV7-9 with TRBJ2-2; D is undetermined. V was clipped by 0 bases and J by 0 bases, with 5 bases between them. The CDR3 is 15 residues long. Germline V gene sequence: CDR1 SEHNR, CDR2 FQNEAQ (reference sequence). This CDR3 is CASSLAGTNTGELFF. The CDR3, as DNA: TGTGCCAGCAGCTTAGCCGGAACGAACACCGGGGAGCTGTTTTTT.

The chain couples TRBV5-4 to TRBJ2-7; 8 nucleotides align to TRBD1. V lost 3 bases, J lost 3 bases, and 2 bases stayed unmatched. CDR1 and CDR2 from the germline V gene are SGHNT and YYREEE (reference sequence). The CDR3 has 13 amino acids. The CDR3 region is CASSSTGVYEQYF. In nucleotides, the CDR3 is TGTGCCAGCAGCTCGACAGGGGTCTACGAGCAGTACTTC.

This clone has only a few counts. The chain recombines TRBV7-2 with TRBJ2-7; D is uncertain. The CDR3 has 12 amino acids. V lost 5 bases and J lost 4, with 9 bases in between. Germline loops: CDR1 SGHTA, CDR2 FQGNSA. The CDR3 protein is CASSAVVYEQYF. CDR3 DNA: TGTGCCAGCAGCGCCGTAGTTTACGAGCAGTACTTC.

In its sample, this clone was seen a few times. The chain's CDR3 is CASSPLTGRDEQFF. The CDR3 region has the DNA TGTGCCAGCTCACCTTTGACAGGACGCGATGAGCAGTTCTTC. J is TRBJ2-1 and V is TRBV18; a possible D gene is TRBD1 (6 bases). Trimming shortened V by 3 bases and J by 8 bases, and 14 bases separated the two germline ends. Germline lookup yields CDR1 KGHSH and CDR2 LQKENI. The CDR3 extends over 14 amino acids.

This chain uses TRBV4-3 with TRBJ1-1; D is possibly TRBD1 (6 bases). Germline V gene sequence: CDR1 LGHNA, CDR2 YSLEER. CDR3 size: 16 residues. V was clipped by 1 base and J by 5 bases, with 17 bases between them. The CDR3 spells CASSQGMVGASTEAFF. CDR3 in DNA: TGCGCCAGCAGCCAAGGTATGGTGGGGGCATCGACTGAAGCTTTCTTT.

The chain carries TRBV27 and TRBJ1-5; tentative D call: TRBD1 (6 bases). The germline gives CDR1 MNHEY, CDR2 SMNVEV (reference sequence). The CDR3 has 12 amino acids. V was pared by 6 bases and J by 7 bases, with 10 bases between. In nucleotides, the CDR3 is TGTGCCAGCAGACAGGGCCGCCAGCCCCAGCATTTT. Amino acid sequence: CASRQGRQPQHF.

DNA for the CDR3: TGTGCCAGCAGTTTATCCGCTAGCGGGTCGACCTACGAGCAGTACTTC. Protein: CASSLSASGSTYEQYF. The rearrangement joins TRBV28 to TRBJ2-7; TRBD2 aligns across 8 bases. Germline assignment: CDR1 MDHEN and CDR2 SYDVKM. This CDR3 comprises 16 residues. After removal of 1 base from V and 2 bases from J, the junction contained 7 bases not matched to a gene.

The chain carries TRBV29-1 and TRBJ2-2; maybe TRBD2 (5 bases). The CDR3 covers 15 residues. Per the germline V gene, CDR1 is SQVTM and CDR2 is ANQGSEA. V was cut by 0 bases and J by 3 bases, with 11 bases left in between. The CDR3 protein is CSVEESGQYTGELFF. The CDR3 DNA follows: TGCAGCGTTGAAGAGAGCGGTCAGTACACCGGGGAGCTGTTTTTT.

The chain uses TRBV6-2 or TRBV6-3 and TRBJ2-1; 12 nucleotides align to TRBD2. This CDR3 region has 16 residues. V was pared by 4 bases and J by 7 bases, with 8 bases of the junction left unmatched. The germline gives CDR1 MNHEY, CDR2 SVGEGT. The CDR3 is CASSFSTSGRRNEQFF. The CDR3 DNA sequence: TGTGCCAGCAGTTTTTCGACTAGCGGGAGAAGAAATGAGCAGTTCTTC.

The chain carries TRBV9 and TRBJ2-7; D remains ambiguous. Germline loops: CDR1 SGDLS, CDR2 YYNGEE. The CDR3 has 14 residues. Between the trimmed V and J ends, which lost 4 bases and 1 base, there was a span of 12 bases. The CDR3 DNA reads as TGTGCCAGCAGCCCGAGACGTCATTCCTACGAGCAGTACTTC. Its translation: CASSPRRHSYEQYF.

The chain combines TRBV10-1 with TRBJ1-1, with a weak D call TRBD1 (5 bases). Germline values: CDR1 WNHNN, CDR2 SYGVQD (reference sequence). The V and J ends lost 5 bases and 1 base respectively, with 8 bases between them. CDR3 size: 13 residues. The CDR3 loop reads CASSWGRNTEAFF. CDR3 in DNA: TGCGCCAGCAGTTGGGGGAGGAACACTGAAGCTTTCTTT.

V gene TRBV11-2 combines with J gene TRBJ2-7; D remains ambiguous. The CDR3 is made up of 13 amino acids. Deletions cut 0 bases from V and 6 bases from J, with 9 bases between. The germline V gene has CDR1 SGHAT and CDR2 FQNNGV. CDR3 in amino acids: CASSLDLAPEQYF. CDR3 DNA sequence: TGTGCCAGCAGCTTAGATCTGGCGCCCGAGCAGTACTTC. Full variable domain (remainder filled in from reference TRBV11-2 and TRBJ2-7): EAGVAQSPRYKIIEKRQSVAFWCNPISGHATLYWYQQILGQGPKLLIQFQNNGVVDDSQLPKDRFSAERLKGVDSTLKIQPAKLEDSAVYLCASSLDLAPEQYFGPGTRLTVT.

The V gene is TRBV7-9, the J gene TRBJ2-1; 9 bases fit TRBD2. Per the germline V gene, CDR1 is SEHNR and CDR2 is FQNEAQ (reference sequence). V was pared by 1 base and J by 10 bases, with 8 bases of the junction left unmatched. This CDR3 comprises 15 residues. The CDR3 reads CASSLVGGRAGEQFF. The CDR3 DNA follows: TGTGCCAGCAGCTTAGTAGGCGGGAGGGCTGGGGAGCAGTTCTTC.

This clone was counted once. In DNA form, the CDR3 reads TGTGCCAGCAGTGAGGGTTTCGGAGGATACCAAGCTGGGGAGCAGTACTTC. Its translation: CASSEGFGGYQAGEQYF. The chain carries TRBV6-1 and TRBJ2-7; TRBD2 is a possible D gene (5 bases). There are 17 residues in the CDR3. Germline V CDR1 and CDR2: MNHNS, SASEGT. Trimming took 3 bases from V and 7 from J, leaving 25 bases between them.

This chain uses TRBV27 with TRBJ1-2; TRBD1 aligns across 7 bases. This CDR3 has 14 amino acids. J was trimmed by 3 bases and V by 0 bases; bases with no gene match: 1. Germline CDR1 MNHEY, CDR2 SMNVEV (reference sequence). CDR3 in amino acids: CASSLSTGYYGYTF. DNA for the CDR3: TGTGCCAGCAGTTTATCGACAGGGTACTATGGCTACACCTTC.

The DNA for the CDR3 is TGTGCCAGCTCACCGCCGGGACAGGGCTCCTACGAGCAGTACTTC. It specifies CASSPPGQGSYEQYF. This sequence joins TRBV18 and TRBJ2-7; 9 bases line up with TRBD1. The CDR3 is 15 residues long. Germline CDR1 and CDR2: KGHSH and LQKENI. J lost 0 bases, V lost 3 bases, and 3 bases had no gene match.

This chain links TRBV5-1 with TRBJ1-1; no firm D call. The CDR3 extends over 13 amino acids. Deletions cut 9 bases from V and 2 bases from J, with 14 bases between. Germline lookup yields CDR1 SGHRS and CDR2 YFSETQ. The CDR3 coding sequence is TGCGCCACACAGACGGAGGATAACACTGAAGCTTTCTTT. Protein: CATQTEDNTEAFF.

The rearrangement links TRBV21-1 to TRBJ2-7; the D call TRBD2 from the table was never checked on the DNA. TRBV21-1 is designated a pseudogene. The CDR3 is 13 residues long. The CDR3: CASLAGSSYEQYF. CDR3 sequence (DNA): TGTGCCAGCCTAGCGGGAAGCTCCTACGAGCAGTACTTC.

The V call is TRBV2, the J call TRBJ2-7, with D uncertain. CDR3 length: 14 residues. Per the germline V gene, CDR1 is SNHLY and CDR2 is FYNNEI. The V and J ends lost 5 bases and 5 bases respectively, with 16 bases between them. The CDR3 sequence: CASSPRTEIDEQYF. CDR3 nucleotide sequence: TGTGCCAGCAGTCCCCGTACGGAGATCGACGAGCAGTACTTC.

The chain is built from TRBV5-1 and TRBJ1-3; D uncertain. Germline CDR1 is SGHRS and CDR2 is YFSETQ. This CDR3 spans 16 amino acids. V was trimmed by 3 bases and J by 0 bases, leaving 13 bases between them. CDR3 coding DNA: TGCGCCAGCAGCTCTGACGGACGAAGCTCTGGAAACACCATATATTTT. It specifies CASSSDGRSSGNTIYF.